This T cell receptor (beta chain) was observed in a study of T cell changes during pregnancy in multiple sclerosis. Germline values: CDR1 KGHSH, CDR2 LQKENI. Between the trimmed V and J ends, which lost 6 bases and 6 bases, there was a span of 17 bases. The CDR3 consists of 14 residues. Method: immunoSEQ multiplex PCR; TCRdb's copy keeps in-frame clones and lacks some. Here the sample spans approximately 70,000 clones, roughly 94% being singletons. The sequences come from peripheral blood, collected after pregnancy. The sequence came from a female donor with multiple sclerosis, enrolled in a pregnancy study. This chain connects TRBV18 to TRBJ1-1; possible D gene TRBD1, 6 bases. Here the CDR3 DNA reads TGTGCCAGCTCGAACCAAGAACAGGGCTCTGAAGCTTTCTTT. It encodes CASSNQEQGSEAFF.